Shown below are 23 T cell receptor beta chains from a single sample sequenced in a study of cytomegalovirus exposure and HLA in healthy donors (dated by TCRdb to the late 2010s). The library was obtained by the immunoSEQ multiplex PCR assay. For the multiplex PCR, a mixture combining 60 forward primers for TCR Vbeta segments and 13 reverse primers for TCR Jbeta segments was used. Here the immuneACCESS table is served through TCRdb, limited to in-frame sequences with V and J called. Missing clones are a known gap in these copies; in checked studies unresolved V genes cover under half, and the rest lacks a known reason. The sample has under 150,000 clones on record, 67% of them singletons. The ten largest account for roughly 8.3% of the sample. Sequenced sample: PBMCs. Source of these receptors: a man aged 18 to 35 in good health and CMV-seropositive.

This chain connects TRBV7-2 to TRBJ2-5; D perhaps matches TRBD1 (6 bases). This CDR3 has 16 amino acids. The germline gives CDR1 SGHTA, CDR2 FQGNSA. V was trimmed by 4 bases and J by 1 base, leaving 16 bases between them. The CDR3 region has the DNA TGTGCCAGCAGCTCCTCACCCACGACAGGCCAAGAGACCCAGTACTTC. Amino acids: CASSSSPTTGQETQYF. Full variable domain (rest looked up from reference TRBV7-2 and TRBJ2-5): GAGVSQSPSNKVTEKGKDVELRCDPISGHTALYWYRQSLGQGLEFLIYFQGNSAPDKSGLPSDRFSAERTGGSVSTLTIQRTQQEDSAVYLCASSSSPTTGQETQYFGPGTRLLVL.

The genes are TRBV5-6 and TRBJ1-3; 8 nucleotides agree with TRBD1. The J segment lost 2 bases and the V segment lost 4 bases, leaving 2 bases of the junction unmatched. This CDR3 has 14 amino acids. Per the germline V gene, CDR1 is SGHDT and CDR2 is YYEEEE. Written as DNA, the CDR3 is TGTGCCAGCAGCATGGGACAGGCTGGAAACACCATATATTTT. This translates into CASSMGQAGNTIYF.

This clone was detected a few times. The rearrangement links TRBV13 to TRBJ2-7; 8 nucleotides line up with TRBD1. V dropped 4 bases and J dropped 3; count of bases not matched to a gene: 2. CDR1 is PRHDT and CDR2 is FYEKMQ in the germline V gene (reference sequence). The CDR3 spans 13 residues. The CDR3 DNA sequence: TGTGCCAGCAGCTCGGGACAGGACTACGAGCAGTACTTC. Encoded protein: CASSSGQDYEQYF.

The chain carries TRBV4-1 and TRBJ2-1; D not resolved. Deletions cut 0 bases from V and 9 bases from J, with 9 bases between. The CDR3 is 13 amino acids. Germline CDR1 reads MGHRA; CDR2 reads YSYEKL. The chain's CDR3 is CASSQDHPGEQFF. The CDR3 DNA reads as TGCGCCAGCAGCCAAGATCACCCGGGTGAGCAGTTCTTC.

The J gene is TRBJ1-5, the V gene TRBV6-1, with D uncertain. There are 14 residues in the CDR3. Looked up from germline, CDR1 is MNHNS and CDR2 is SASEGT. Trimming took 2 bases from V and 7 from J, leaving 12 bases between them. The CDR3 loop reads CASSEKEARQPQHF. The CDR3 bases are TGTGCCAGCAGTGAAAAGGAGGCCCGGCAGCCCCAGCATTTT.

The genes are TRBV5-1 and TRBJ2-7, with D perhaps matching TRBD2 (6 bases). Germline lookup yields CDR1 SGHRS and CDR2 YFSETQ. The ends were cut back, 0 bases at V and 3 bases at J, with 10 bases in the middle. CDR3 length: 14 residues. CDR3 residues: CASSLGPGDYEQYF. The CDR3 DNA sequence: TGCGCCAGCAGCTTGGGGCCGGGGGACTACGAGCAGTACTTC.

This clone was counted a single time. This chain uses TRBV7-8 with TRBJ1-6; D is possibly TRBD1 (6 bases). Germline V CDR1 and CDR2: SGHVS, FQNEAQ. CDR3 length: 17 residues. V was shortened by 5 bases and J by 0 bases, with 14 bases between the two germline ends. The CDR3 region has the DNA TGTGCCAGCAGCCATCGGACAGCTAGCTCCTATAATTCACCCCTCCACTTT. Its translation is CASSHRTASSYNSPLHF.

The gene calls are TRBV6-6 and TRBJ2-1, with TRBD1 matching 7 bases. The CDR3 runs to 15 residues. CDR1 is MNHNY, CDR2 SVGAGI, per germline (reference sequence). V shed 5 bases, J shed 5 bases, and the junction held 9 bases outside the gene matches. The CDR3 reads CASSALGGINNEQFF. The CDR3 DNA is TGTGCCAGCAGTGCCCTAGGGGGCATCAACAATGAGCAGTTCTTC.

This clone was recorded once. The V gene is TRBV10-3, the J gene TRBJ1-6; the match to TRBD1 covers 8 bases. V gave up 8 bases and J gave up 7 bases; unmatched junction bases: 4. This CDR3 comprises 13 residues. CDR1 and CDR2 from the germline V gene are ENHRY and SYGVKD. CDR3 residues: CAIQGQGNSPLHF. The CDR3 region has the DNA TGTGCCATCCAAGGACAGGGAAATTCACCCCTCCACTTT.

This chain joins TRBV4-1 and TRBJ1-1; TRBD1 aligns across 7 bases. The CDR3 is 16 amino acids. Germline values: CDR1 MGHRA, CDR2 YSYEKL. J was trimmed by 0 bases and V by 8 bases; bases with no gene match: 12. CDR3 amino acids: CASRKGAGPLNTEAFF. DNA for the CDR3: TGCGCCAGCCGAAAGGGGGCCGGACCTCTGAACACTGAAGCTTTCTTT.

There are a few counts of this clone. The CDR3 DNA reads as TGTGCCAGTAGCCCGGGACACAGCAATCAGCCCCAGCATTTT. It specifies CASSPGHSNQPQHF. The chain recombines TRBV19 with TRBJ1-5; tentatively, D is TRBD1 (6 bases). CDR3 length: 14 amino acids. Trimming pared 6 bases from V and 1 base from J, leaving 10 bases between. Germline CDR1 is LNHDA and CDR2 is SQIVND (reference sequence). Full variable domain (rest looked up from reference TRBV19 and TRBJ1-5): DGGITQSPKYLFRKEGQNVTLSCEQNLNHDAMYWYRQDPGQGLRLIYYSQIVNDFQKGDIAEGYSVSREKKESFPLTVTSAQKNPTAFYLCASSPGHSNQPQHFGDGTRLSIL.

The chain links TRBV6-1 to TRBJ2-7, with D perhaps TRBD2 (7 bases). Per germline, CDR1 MNHNS and CDR2 SASEGT. V lost 2 bases to trimming and J lost 4 bases, with 15 bases between them. The CDR3 length is 15 residues. The CDR3 nucleotides read TGTGCCAGCAGTGAATTAGGGGGGGGGCGGTACGAGCAGTACGTC. This codes for CASSELGGGRYEQYV.

The chain joins TRBV6-5 to TRBJ2-5; 7 bases align to TRBD2. The V gene end was trimmed by 4 bases and the J gene end by 0 bases; junction bases not matched to a gene: 2. The CDR3 has 14 residues. Germline CDR1 and CDR2: MNHEY and SVGAGI. CDR3 region: CASSFGGDQETQYF. CDR3 DNA: TGTGCCAGCAGTTTTGGGGGGGACCAAGAGACCCAGTACTTC.

The sample holds a few counts of this clone. The chain combines TRBV5-3 with TRBJ2-7, with D possibly being TRBD1 (6 bases). Being an ORF, TRBV5-3 has a function that is uncertain. This CDR3 is 16 amino acids long. Trimming took 1 base from V and 3 from J, leaving 17 bases between them. The CDR3 DNA reads as TGTGCCAGAAGCTTGCTAAAACAGGGAGACCTCTACGAGCAGTACGTC. Translated: CARSLLKQGDLYEQYV.

DNA of the CDR3: TGTGCCATTGCAGGGGGGCAAGAGACCCAGTACTTC. This gives the protein CAIAGGQETQYF. This chain uses TRBV10-3 with TRBJ2-5; D possibly corresponds to TRBD1 (7 bases). Trimming cost V 9 bases and J 2 bases, with 10 bases left between them. Per the germline V gene, CDR1 is ENHRY and CDR2 is SYGVKD. The CDR3 has 12 residues.

The chain links TRBV6-1 to TRBJ2-7, with a tentative D call TRBD1 (5 bases). Germline CDR1 is MNHNS and CDR2 is SASEGT. The CDR3 is 13 residues long. V dropped 4 bases and J dropped 2 bases, with 9 bases sitting between them. The CDR3 here is CASSVGRAYEQYF. CDR3 in DNA: TGTGCCAGCAGTGTAGGCAGGGCCTACGAGCAGTACTTC.

This chain joins TRBV6-1 and TRBJ2-4, with 7 bases identical to TRBD1. V lost 2 bases and J lost 3; bases outside the gene matches: 4. Germline CDR1 is MNHNS and CDR2 is SASEGT. The CDR3 is 15 amino acids. This chain's CDR3 is CASSELRDSKNIQYF. CDR3 DNA: TGTGCCAGCAGTGAACTCCGGGACAGCAAAAACATTCAGTACTTC.

The gene calls are TRBV6-4 and TRBJ1-4; D unclear. The CDR3 runs to 13 residues. V gave up 0 bases and J gave up 5 bases, with 4 bases separating them. Germline CDR1 is MRHNA and CDR2 is SNTAGT. CDR3 DNA: TGTGCCAGCAGTGACTCGAGCAATGAAAAACTGTTTTTT. The encoded protein is CASSDSSNEKLFF.

This clone came up a few times. The chain joins TRBV29-1 to TRBJ2-1; D might be TRBD1 (5 bases). Germline V gene data show CDR1 as SQVTM and CDR2 as ANQGSEA. The CDR3 spans 13 residues. V lost 4 bases and J lost 1, with 8 bases in between. CDR3 sequence: CSVGQSSYNEQFF. CDR3 nucleotide sequence: TGCAGCGTTGGACAGTCATCCTACAATGAGCAGTTCTTC.

The genes are TRBV2 and TRBJ2-1; 7 nucleotides line up with TRBD1. There are 13 residues in the CDR3. Germline CDR1 reads SNHLY; CDR2 reads FYNNEI. V gave up 7 bases and J gave up 5 bases; unmatched junction bases: 5. The CDR3 sequence: CASIGQDNNEQFF. Written as DNA, the CDR3 is TGTGCCAGCATTGGACAGGACAACAATGAGCAGTTCTTC.

This clone was seen a few times. V usage is TRBV7-8 and J usage is TRBJ1-5; D gene unclear. Deletions cut 3 bases from V and 11 bases from J, with 8 bases between. CDR3 length: 11 amino acids. From germline, CDR1 is SGHVS and CDR2 FQNEAQ. CDR3: CASSLGGSQHF. The CDR3 DNA reads TGTGCCAGCAGCTTGGGAGGCTCCCAGCATTTT.

J is TRBJ1-5 and V is TRBV18, with D unresolved. The germline V and J ends were trimmed by 6 bases and 11 bases, with 20 bases remaining between them. The CDR3 is 14 amino acids. The V gene's germline CDR1 is KGHSH and CDR2 LQKENI. The CDR3 nucleotides are TGTGCCAGCTCCCCTACTGCCTCGGAGAGGGCCCAGCATTTT. It translates to CASSPTASERAQHF.

The CDR3 is CASSNGIYEQYF. CDR3 DNA: TGTGCCAGTAGTAACGGTATCTACGAGCAGTACTTC. J is TRBJ2-7 and V is TRBV19; D uncertain. Germline assignment: CDR1 LNHDA and CDR2 SQIVND (reference sequence). CDR3 length: 12 amino acids. The germline V and J ends were trimmed by 4 bases and 3 bases, with 7 bases remaining between them.